The clone carrying this T cell receptor beta chain was found a few times. Researchers made TCR cDNA using 5'RACE template switching, and this step added a universal primer site and UMIs. TCRdb processed the 5' RACE reads anew with MiXCR; each CDR3 protein has one entry. The data contain just over 300,000 distinct CDR3 sequences, about 3.5% of them seen just once; the ten biggest clones take up 20% to 25%. The sample belongs to a study of T cells after yellow fever vaccination. CDR1 is SQVTM and CDR2 is ANQGSEA in the germline V gene. There are 13 residues in the CDR3. V dropped 4 bases and J dropped 4 bases, with 14 bases sitting between them.

The gene calls are TRBV29-1 and TRBJ2-7; D is unresolved. The sequences come from PBMCs, collected on the day of the yellow fever booster vaccination. The origin of this receptor is a man aged 18-30 years who received the YFV17D yellow fever vaccine. CDR3 protein: CSVVAGLTYEQYF. In DNA, the CDR3 is TGCAGCGTTGTCGCAGGTCTTACATACGAGCAGTACTTC.